Following are 23 T cell receptor beta chains from one sample sequenced in a study of spatial heterogeneity in lung cancer. Time point meaning: sample taken at primary tumor resection. TCRdb passed the 5' RACE reads through MiXCR, listing each CDR3 protein once. The table includes a few thousand distinct CDR3 sequences, 2.5% to 4% detected once. Sample: lung tissue, taken at surgery. All receptors come from a human donor with early-stage non-small cell lung cancer.

At least ten counts were recorded for this clonotype. With the library built for alpha chains, this beta chain is off target and its frequency is not meaningful. The chain combines TRBV4-2 with TRBJ2-6; TRBD1 aligns across 7 bases. The CDR3 consists of 19 residues. The germline gives CDR1 LGHNA, CDR2 YNFKEQ. With V trimmed by 3 bases and J by 0 bases, 11 bases remained unmatched. CDR3 protein: CASSHRTGAKISGANVLTF. CDR3 coding DNA: TGTGCCAGCAGCCACCGTACAGGGGCGAAGATCTCTGGGGCCAACGTCCTGACTTTC.

By its share, this clonotype is medium-sized. This beta chain is off target for a library built for alpha chains, so its abundance means little. The V and J genes are TRBV4-2 and TRBJ2-1, with 11 positions matching TRBD2. CDR3 length: 16 amino acids. Germline assignment: CDR1 LGHNA and CDR2 YNFKEQ. The V segment lost 2 bases and the J segment 8 bases; nucleotides outside the gene matches: 8. This chain's CDR3 is CASSQMVAGGHYEQFF. The CDR3 coding sequence is TGTGCCAGCAGCCAAATGGTAGCGGGGGGGCACTATGAGCAGTTCTTC.

By share, this clonotype ranks as medium-sized. Since it is a stray read in a library aimed at alpha chains, this beta chain has a size that is not meaningful. This sequence joins TRBV7-2 and TRBJ1-1; no definite D call. The V and J ends lost 3 bases and 0 bases respectively, with 5 bases between them. The CDR3 spans 13 residues. Germline CDR1 SGHTA, CDR2 FQGNSA. The CDR3 DNA is TGTGCCAGCAGCTTCTCCATGAACACTGAAGCTTTCTTT. The encoded protein is CASSFSMNTEAFF. Using reference TRBV7-2 and TRBJ1-1 for the parts outside the CDR3, the full variable domain is GAGVSQSPSNKVTEKGKDVELRCDPISGHTALYWYRQSLGQGLEFLIYFQGNSAPDKSGLPSDRFSAERTGGSVSTLTIQRTQQEDSAVYLCASSFSMNTEAFFGQGTRLTVV.

This clonotype is classed as medium-sized. The library was prepared for alpha chains; this beta chain is a stray read, so its frequency means little. The chain has TRBV7-9 and TRBJ1-2; D unclear. The CDR3 totals 14 residues. Germline V gene sequence: CDR1 SEHNR, CDR2 FQNEAQ (reference sequence). Trimming took 3 bases from V and 0 from J, leaving 8 bases between them. CDR3 amino acids: CASSLVPANYGYTF. CDR3 in DNA: TGTGCCAGCAGCTTGGTCCCAGCTAACTATGGCTACACCTTC.

In this sample, this clonotype is medium-sized. This beta chain was picked up by a library intended for alpha chains and is off target, so its count carries little meaning. The rearrangement joins TRBV10-1 to TRBJ1-1; no firm D call. V gave up 3 bases and J gave up 6 bases, with 14 bases separating them. Germline-derived CDR1 and CDR2 are WNHNN and SYGVQD (reference sequence). The CDR3 is 14 residues long. In nucleotides, the CDR3 is TGCGCCAGCAGTGAAGCGGGGATAAACGCTGAAGCTTTCTTT. Its protein is CASSEAGINAEAFF.

In its sample, this clonotype ranks as medium-sized. The library was designed around alpha chains, so this beta chain is a stray read whose abundance carries little weight. The J gene is TRBJ2-5, the V gene TRBV6-5, with D perhaps matching TRBD2 (6 bases). V lost 6 bases and J lost 3, with 14 bases in between. The CDR3 has 14 amino acids. CDR1 and CDR2 (germline): MNHEY, SVGAGI. CDR3 residues: CASSQISGKETQYF. The CDR3 DNA follows: TGTGCCAGCAGCCAGATTAGCGGAAAAGAGACCCAGTACTTC.

This clonotype is large. A library made for alpha chains picked up this beta chain off target, so its size means little. The chain couples TRBV7-2 to TRBJ2-5, with TRBD2 matching over 8 bases. The CDR3 covers 14 residues. V was pared by 11 bases and J by 5 bases, with 13 bases of the junction left unmatched. Germline assignment: CDR1 SGHTA and CDR2 FQGNSA. CDR3 in DNA: TGTGCCTCCTCGGTCGGGGGGGCTCTGGAGACCCAGTACTTC. Residues: CASSVGGALETQYF.

This clonotype is termed medium-sized. This beta chain slipped into a library made for alpha chains as a stray read, so its size is not meaningful. The chain couples TRBV7-2 to TRBJ2-1; D may correspond to TRBD1 or TRBD2 (5 bases each). V lost 4 bases and J lost 14, with 15 bases in between. The CDR3 runs to 12 residues. Looked up from germline, CDR1 is SGHTA and CDR2 is FQGNSA. The CDR3 spells CASSSGTPKKFF. CDR3 in DNA: TGTGCCAGCAGCTCCGGGACCCCGAAGAAGTTCTTC.

A remark on this clonotype: The library was built for alpha chains, so this beta chain is an off-target read and its size means little. J is TRBJ1-3 and V is TRBV7-2, with D perhaps TRBD1 (5 bases). CDR1 is SGHTA, CDR2 FQGNSA, per germline. This CDR3 is built from 16 residues. V was shortened by 5 bases and J by 0 bases, with 14 bases between the two germline ends. For the CDR3, the DNA is TGTGCCAGCAGCCGGCCCGGGGGTAACTCTGGAAACACCATATATTTT. Its translation is CASSRPGGNSGNTIYF.

This clonotype has ten or more counts. Little can be read into the size of this beta chain, an off-target read in a library designed for alpha chains. The V call is TRBV12-3 or TRBV12-4, the J call TRBJ1-6; 9 positions agree with TRBD1. The CDR3 has 15 residues. The ends lost 9 bases at V and 9 bases at J; junction bases unmatched: 12. CDR3 in amino acids: CASRVGTGLVSPLHF. The CDR3 DNA sequence: TGTGCCAGTCGGGTGGGGACAGGGTTGGTTTCACCCCTCCACTTT.

This clonotype is medium-sized (0.01 to 0.1%) within its sample. The library was prepared for alpha chains; this beta chain is a stray read, so its frequency means little. CDR3 loop: CASSSLAVQETQYF. The CDR3 DNA sequence: TGCGCCAGCAGCTCGCTAGCGGTCCAAGAGACCCAGTACTTC. The rearrangement uses TRBV5-1 and TRBJ2-5, with 7 bases lining up with TRBD2. Per germline, CDR1 SGHRS and CDR2 YFSETQ. This CDR3 has 14 amino acids. V was clipped by 3 bases and J by 1 base; unmatched bases: 3.

This clonotype is judged medium-sized. Because this beta chain is a stray read in a library intended to capture alpha chains, its abundance should not be given much weight. The V gene is TRBV6-4, the J gene TRBJ1-1, with 8 bases fitting TRBD1. CDR1 and CDR2 from the germline V gene are MRHNA and SNTAGT. This CDR3 is 15 amino acids long. The ends lost 3 bases at V and 0 bases at J; junction bases unmatched: 3. Here the CDR3 DNA reads TGTGCCAGCAGTGAGACAGGGGCGCTGAACACTGAAGCTTTCTTT. It specifies CASSETGALNTEAFF.

This clonotype counts as medium-sized (0.01 to 0.1%). Within a library made for alpha chains, this beta chain is off target, and its count is uninformative. This sequence joins TRBV6-6 and TRBJ1-2, with TRBD1 identical over 7 bases. V lost 2 bases, J lost 5 bases, and 2 bases stayed unmatched. CDR3 length: 13 residues. Per the germline V gene, CDR1 is MNHNY and CDR2 is SVGAGI (reference sequence). CDR3 loop: CASSYQGGYGYTF. For the CDR3, the DNA is TGTGCCAGCAGTTACCAGGGGGGGTATGGCTACACCTTC.

On this clonotype itself: This beta chain is an unintended read in a library built for alpha chains; its size means little. The CDR3 here is CASSSGAFYEQYV. The DNA of the CDR3 is TGTGCCAGCAGCTCCGGGGCCTTCTACGAGCAGTACGTC. The J gene is TRBJ2-7, the V gene TRBV5-6; D possibly matches TRBD1 or TRBD2 (5 bases each). The CDR3 totals 13 residues. V was cut by 3 bases and J by 3 bases, with 10 bases left in between. In germline, CDR1 is SGHDT, CDR2 YYEEEE.

This clonotype ranks as medium-sized. Because this beta chain is a stray read in a library intended to capture alpha chains, its abundance should not be given much weight. The J gene is TRBJ2-5, the V gene TRBV5-1; 8 bases line up with TRBD1. This CDR3 has 15 residues. Germline lookup yields CDR1 SGHRS and CDR2 YFSETQ. The J segment lost 4 bases and the V segment lost 5 bases, leaving 10 bases of the junction unmatched. The CDR3 sequence: CASRESTQGGETQYF. CDR3 bases: TGCGCCAGCAGGGAATCAACACAGGGGGGAGAGACCCAGTACTTC.

By sample share, this clonotype is medium-sized (0.01 to 0.1%). This beta chain was picked up by a library intended for alpha chains and is off target, so its count carries little meaning. This chain joins TRBV5-6 and TRBJ2-5; D not certain. Germline-derived CDR1 and CDR2 are SGHDT and YYEEEE. Trimming took off 1 base at V and 5 bases at J, with 6 bases between the two ends. The CDR3 extends over 12 amino acids. The CDR3 spells CASSLTGETQYF. In DNA, the CDR3 is TGTGCCAGCAGCTTGACCGGGGAGACCCAGTACTTC. The whole variable domain, filled in from reference TRBV5-6 and TRBJ2-5, reads DAGVTQSPTHLIKTRGQQVTLRCSPKSGHDTVSWYQQALGQGPQFIFQYYEEEERQRGNFPDRFSGHQFPNYSSELNVNALLLGDSALYLCASSLTGETQYFGPGTRLLVL.

This clonotype is deemed medium-sized (0.01 to 0.1%). This beta chain appears as a stray read in a library generated for alpha chains; its size is not informative. The V gene is TRBV10-2, the J gene TRBJ1-3; no reliable D call. Per the germline V gene, CDR1 is WSHSY and CDR2 is SAAADI. This CDR3 spans 15 amino acids. Between the trimmed V and J ends, which lost 0 bases and 4 bases, there was a span of 10 bases. In nucleotides, the CDR3 is TGCGCCAGCAGTGAGTCAGCAACACCCGGAAACACCATATATTTT. This sequence encodes CASSESATPGNTIYF.

This clonotype is medium-sized. Since it is a stray read in a library aimed at alpha chains, this beta chain has a size that is not meaningful. V usage is TRBV20-1 and J usage is TRBJ2-3; D might be TRBD2 (6 bases). The CDR3 has 17 residues. Trimming took off 1 base at V and 0 bases at J, with 17 bases between the two ends. CDR1 and CDR2 (germline): DFQATT, SNEGSKA (reference sequence). CDR3 protein: CSARAPGWSGSTDTQYF. Here the CDR3 DNA reads TGCAGTGCTAGAGCCCCGGGTTGGAGCGGGAGCACAGATACGCAGTATTTT.

A word on this clonotype: Being off target in a library aimed at alpha chains, this beta chain has a size of little meaning. This rearrangement joins TRBV20-1 to TRBJ2-6; TRBD1 matches 10 bases. Germline V gene lookup returns CDR1 DFQATT and CDR2 SNEGSKA (reference sequence). J gave up 1 base and V 4 bases, and 4 bases lay outside the gene matches. CDR3 size: 16 residues. For the CDR3, the DNA is TGCAGTGCTAAGACAGGGGGCTCTTCTGGGGCCAACGTCCTGACTTTC. Protein: CSAKTGGSSGANVLTF.

Sample share makes this clonotype medium-sized. The library was prepared for alpha chains; this beta chain is a stray read, so its frequency means little. The chain is built from TRBV28 and TRBJ2-7, with D tentatively TRBD1 (6 bases). From germline, CDR1 is MDHEN and CDR2 SYDVKM. The CDR3 consists of 15 residues. V lost 7 bases, J lost 2 bases, and 18 bases lay in between. The DNA for the CDR3 is TGTGCCAGCACCGTCGACTATGAGGGGGCCTACGAGCAGTACGTC. The encoded protein is CASTVDYEGAYEQYV.

This clonotype was seen at least ten times. Because this beta chain is a stray read in a library intended to capture alpha chains, its abundance should not be given much weight. The CDR3: CASSTTGPTEAFF. The CDR3 DNA follows: TGTGCCAGCAGCACAACAGGGCCCACTGAAGCTTTCTTT. The chain recombines TRBV7-8 with TRBJ1-1; tentative D call: TRBD1 (6 bases). V shed 5 bases and J shed 4 bases, with 11 bases lying between them. Looked up from germline, CDR1 is SGHVS and CDR2 is FQNEAQ. CDR3 length: 13 amino acids.

This clonotype came up many times. This beta chain is a stray sequence in a library constructed for alpha chains; its clone size is not meaningful. J is TRBJ1-1 and V is TRBV27; possibly TRBD1 for D (5 bases). In germline, CDR1 is MNHEY, CDR2 SMNVEV (reference sequence). The V end was cut by 8 bases, the J end by 1 base, with 17 bases between. This CDR3 is 15 amino acids long. The CDR3 DNA reads as TGTGCCAGCGCGATTGGGGCCCACCGGAACACTGAAGCTTTCTTT. Protein: CASAIGAHRNTEAFF.

This clonotype counts as medium-sized (0.01 to 0.1%). The library was built for alpha chains, so this beta chain is an off-target read and its size means little. The J gene is TRBJ2-1, the V gene TRBV5-1, with D possibly being TRBD1 or TRBD2 (5 bases each). Trimming stripped 0 bases from V and 0 bases from J, with 13 bases between. There are 17 residues in the CDR3. The germline CDR1 and CDR2 sequences are SGHRS and YFSETQ. CDR3 coding DNA: TGCGCCAGCAGCTTGGATTCGGGGCCCAGCTCCTACAATGAGCAGTTCTTC. Amino acids: CASSLDSGPSSYNEQFF.